These 23 T cell receptor beta chains share one sample of origin, sequenced in a study of blood T cell repertoires in COVID-19. Clones were read by immunoSEQ multiplex PCR, and TCRdb kept only the in-frame ones, dropping some. The table has 95,000 to 150,000 clones, more than 65% seen once. Source material: peripheral blood. The receptors stem from a woman between 65 and 79 years old with acute or convalescent COVID-19.

The V call is TRBV7-2, the J call TRBJ1-2; the match to TRBD1 covers 8 bases. Germline trimming cut 2 bases from V and 7 bases from J; bases unmatched to any gene: 6. Germline V lookup: CDR1 SGHTA, CDR2 FQGNSA. The CDR3 consists of 14 residues. CDR3 nucleotides: TGTGCCAGCAGCTTATCTCAGGGGGCTGGTGGCTACACCTTC. This gives the protein CASSLSQGAGGYTF.

This clone has a count of ten or more. The chain combines TRBV6-4 with TRBJ2-3; 8 bases are a match to TRBD1. The CDR3 spans 14 residues. Germline V gene sequence: CDR1 MRHNA, CDR2 SNTAGT. J gave up 4 bases and V 5 bases, and 5 bases lay outside the gene matches. CDR3 DNA: TGTGCCAGCAGTTCTAGGACAGGGCCAGATACGCAGTATTTT. It encodes CASSSRTGPDTQYF.

The V gene is TRBV19, the J gene TRBJ1-2; TRBD1 might be the D (5 bases). The CDR3 is 13 amino acids. V was trimmed by 3 bases and J by 0 bases, leaving 5 bases between them. Germline assignment: CDR1 LNHDA and CDR2 SQIVND (reference sequence). CDR3 residues: CASSMTANYGYTF. CDR3 nucleotides: TGTGCCAGTAGTATGACAGCTAACTATGGCTACACCTTC.

The CDR3 region is CAGEPGGSEKLFF. CDR3 coding DNA: TGTGCCGGGGAACCAGGGGGCAGTGAAAAACTGTTTTTT. The chain employs TRBV30 and TRBJ1-4; TRBD1 agrees at 8 bases. Looked up from germline, CDR1 is GTSNPN and CDR2 is SVGIG (reference sequence). Trimming at V came to 8 bases and at J to 7 bases, leaving 9 bases not matched to a gene. The CDR3 has 13 amino acids.

The J gene is TRBJ2-7, the V gene TRBV9; D not resolved. The CDR3 contains 14 residues. Per the germline V gene, CDR1 is SGDLS and CDR2 is YYNGEE. Deletions cut 0 bases from V and 0 bases from J, with 7 bases between. The CDR3, as DNA: TGTGCCAGCAGCGTAGATATCCTCTCCTACGAGCAGTACTTC. Translating it yields CASSVDILSYEQYF. Looking up the rest from reference TRBV9 and TRBJ2-7 gives the full variable domain: DSGVTQTPKHLITATGQRVTLRCSPRSGDLSVYWYQQSLDQGLQFLIQYYNGEERAKGNILERFSAQQFPDLHSELNLSSLELGDSALYFCASSVDILSYEQYFGPGTRLTVT.

The V gene is TRBV29-1, the J gene TRBJ1-2, with TRBD1 matching 8 bases. CDR3 length: 11 residues. The ends lost 5 bases at V and 8 bases at J; junction bases unmatched: 4. The germline CDR1 and CDR2 sequences are SQVTM and ANQGSEA. CDR3: CSVSGGDGYTF. DNA of the CDR3: TGCAGCGTTTCAGGGGGCGACGGCTACACCTTC.

For this clone: The junction does not match germline at one end; this may be a read error. The chain combines TRBV5-4 with TRBJ2-4; 7 bases line up with TRBD2. This CDR3 comprises 16 residues. Germline assignment: CDR1 SGHNT and CDR2 YYREEE (reference sequence). CDR3 DNA sequence: TGTGCCAGCAGCTTGGGGGAGGGTCTAGCCAAAAACATTCAGTATTTC. Residues: CASSLGEGLAKNIQYF.

This rearrangement joins TRBV24-1 to TRBJ2-5; 10 bases fit TRBD1. This CDR3 comprises 15 residues. V shed 5 bases and J 5 bases; nucleotides not matched to a gene: 7. CDR1 and CDR2 from the germline V gene are KGHDR and SFDVKD. The CDR3 DNA reads TGTGCCACCAGTGGGCGACAGGGGGCAAGGGAGACCCAGTACTTC. The encoded protein is CATSGRQGARETQYF.

This clone has a single count. The V gene is TRBV7-2, the J gene TRBJ1-2; the match to TRBD1 covers 7 bases. Germline CDR1 is SGHTA and CDR2 is FQGNSA. V lost 3 bases, J lost 8 bases, and 3 bases stayed unmatched. The CDR3 is 12 amino acids. Written as DNA, the CDR3 is TGTGCCAGCAGCTTTCAGGGGGGCGGCTACACCTTC. Amino acids: CASSFQGGGYTF.

Only one count was recorded for this clone. This sequence joins TRBV19 and TRBJ1-5, with D maybe TRBD1 (5 bases). Germline V CDR1 and CDR2: LNHDA, SQIVND (reference sequence). V lost 4 bases to trimming and J lost 2 bases, with 12 bases between them. This CDR3 has 15 residues. CDR3 protein: CASSNRARGNQPQHF. CDR3 sequence (DNA): TGTGCCAGTAGTAACCGGGCCAGGGGCAATCAGCCCCAGCATTTT.

This chain connects TRBV12-3 or TRBV12-4 to TRBJ1-2; no definite D call. This CDR3 region has 12 residues. V lost 6 bases and J lost 5, with 10 bases in between. CDR3 sequence: CASSGSAYGYTF. Written as DNA, the CDR3 is TGTGCCAGCAGCGGGTCAGCATATGGCTACACCTTC.

This clone showed up just a few times. J is TRBJ1-2 and V is TRBV29-1; the match to TRBD1 covers 7 bases. Germline values: CDR1 SQVTM, CDR2 ANQGSEA. With 4 bases clipped from V and 2 bases from J, the junction kept 10 bases outside the gene matches. There are 15 residues in the CDR3. CDR3 DNA sequence: TGCAGCGTTGTGGGCGAGACAGGGAAGAACTATGGCTACACCTTC. Its translation: CSVVGETGKNYGYTF.

The CDR3 DNA sequence: TGTGCCAGCAGCCCGTTTCACAGGGCTGATTCACCCCTCCACTTT. It is translated as CASSPFHRADSPLHF. V is TRBV5-6 and J is TRBJ1-6; D may be TRBD1 (6 bases). The germline V gene encodes CDR1 SGHDT and CDR2 YYEEEE. Trimming left V 4 bases short and J 8 bases short, with 16 bases between. CDR3 length: 15 residues.

This clone was detected only a few times. The chain uses TRBV5-4 and TRBJ2-2; 7 bases are shared with TRBD1. The CDR3 consists of 15 residues. Germline V gives CDR1 SGHNT, CDR2 YYREEE (reference sequence). Trimming removed 4 bases from V and 9 bases from J; junction bases left unmatched: 12. The DNA for the CDR3 is TGTGCCAGCAGCCCAGGGGGTCCATCCTCCCGGGAGCTGTTTTTT. This gives the protein CASSPGGPSSRELFF. The variable domain in full, completed from reference TRBV5-4 and TRBJ2-2, reads ETGVTQSPTHLIKTRGQQVTLRCSSQSGHNTVSWYQQALGQGPQFIFQYYREEENGRGNFPPRFSGLQFPNYSSELNVNALELDDSALYLCASSPGGPSSRELFFGEGSRLTVL.

V gene TRBV12-3 or TRBV12-4 combines with J gene TRBJ2-7, with a tentative D call TRBD1 (6 bases). The CDR3 is made up of 13 amino acids. Trimming pared 1 base from V and 4 bases from J, leaving 8 bases between. The CDR3: CASSLGTDYEQYF. The CDR3 nucleotides are TGTGCCAGCAGTTTAGGGACAGATTACGAGCAGTACTTC.

The CDR3 sequence is CASRSRNTEAFF. The CDR3 bases are TGTGCCAGCAGGTCGCGGAACACTGAAGCTTTCTTT. The chain links TRBV6-5 to TRBJ1-1; D is undetermined. Trimming stripped 6 bases from V and 1 base from J, with 6 bases between. This CDR3 is built from 12 residues. The germline V gene has CDR1 MNHEY and CDR2 SVGAGI.

This chain links TRBV5-1 with TRBJ2-7; maybe TRBD1 (5 bases). Germline CDR1 reads SGHRS; CDR2 reads YFSETQ. The CDR3 length is 14 residues. Trimming took 2 bases from V and 2 from J, leaving 11 bases between them. This chain's CDR3 is CASSFIDSAYEQYF. The CDR3 DNA follows: TGCGCCAGCAGCTTCATCGACAGTGCCTACGAGCAGTACTTC.

This chain connects TRBV7-2 to TRBJ2-7; the D gene is possibly TRBD1 (6 bases). The CDR3 is 14 residues long. Looked up from germline, CDR1 is SGHTA and CDR2 is FQGNSA. Trimming shortened V by 5 bases and J by 0 bases, and 11 bases separated the two germline ends. CDR3 in amino acids: CASSRQGSSYEQYF. DNA of the CDR3: TGTGCCAGCAGCCGTCAGGGGTCCTCCTACGAGCAGTACTTC.

This clone has a single count. The chain combines TRBV10-2 with TRBJ2-6, with 11 bases identical to TRBD1. This CDR3 has 16 residues. Per germline, CDR1 WSHSY and CDR2 SAAADI. V lost 7 bases to trimming and J lost 3 bases; unmatched junction nucleotides: 5. The CDR3 loop reads CASKRTGGDGANVLTF. CDR3 sequence (DNA): TGCGCCAGCAAGAGGACAGGGGGCGATGGGGCCAACGTCCTGACTTTC.

In its sample, this clone was seen many times. This rearrangement joins TRBV5-1 to TRBJ1-2, with 9 bases matching TRBD1. With V trimmed by 0 bases and J by 4 bases, 4 bases remained unmatched. The CDR3 length is 15 residues. Germline V CDR1 and CDR2: SGHRS, YFSETQ. This CDR3 is CASSLGRQGGYGYTF. The CDR3 bases are TGCGCCAGCAGCTTGGGTCGACAGGGGGGCTATGGCTACACCTTC.

The V call is TRBV19, the J call TRBJ2-3, with 10 positions matching TRBD2. Germline V gene lookup returns CDR1 LNHDA and CDR2 SQIVND (reference sequence). The trim removed 7 bases at V and 5 bases at J, leaving 6 bases unmatched. The CDR3 covers 14 residues. CDR3 amino acids: CASNQRGGRDTQYF. The CDR3 region has the DNA TGTGCCAGTAACCAGCGGGGGGGCAGAGATACGCAGTATTTT.

This clone was recorded many times. This chain uses TRBV6-1 with TRBJ2-2, with 8 bases lining up with TRBD2. The CDR3 spans 17 residues. Germline CDR1 reads MNHNS; CDR2 reads SASEGT. J was trimmed by 7 bases and V by 3 bases; bases with no gene match: 13. The CDR3 sequence is CASSDEPGLGSGGELFF. In DNA, the CDR3 is TGTGCCAGCAGTGACGAGCCGGGACTAGGCTCGGGCGGGGAGCTGTTTTTT.

The chain uses TRBV14 and TRBJ1-4; D remains ambiguous. The germline V and J ends were trimmed by 2 bases and 1 base, with 8 bases remaining between them. The CDR3 length is 15 residues. From germline, CDR1 is SGHDN and CDR2 FVKESK. The CDR3 loop is CASSQNPGTNEKLFF. CDR3 DNA: TGTGCCAGCAGCCAAAATCCCGGAACTAATGAAAAACTGTTTTTT.